A selection of T cell receptor beta chains follows, all from one sample in a study of cytomegalovirus exposure and HLA in healthy donors. Profiling relied on immunoSEQ multiplex PCR, and the TCRdb table lists in-frame clones only, not all of them. Here the sample spans over 150,000 clones, 70% to 80% being singletons. The sample consisted of PBMCs. Receptors were obtained from a woman aged 25 to 39 in good health and CMV-seronegative. CDR3s include the opening cysteine and the closing phenylalanine or tryptophan. D genes are given only for firm matches. For some rows the clone size is stated as once, few or many, or as a class when expanded; others skip it.

DNA | CDR3 | J | D | size | V
TGTGCCAGCAGCTCGTCCAGGGACTCGTTCACTGAAGCTTTCTTT | CASSSSRDSFTEAFF | TRBJ1-1 | . | . | TRBV7-2
TGCGCCAGCAGTGAGTCGGAGGATTTCCCCTACGAGCAGTACTTC | CASSESEDFPYEQYF | TRBJ2-7 | . | . | TRBV10-1
TGTGCCAGCAGCTTAGTAGGCGGGCCCCAGCATTTT | CASSLVGGPQHF | TRBJ1-5 | . | . | TRBV11-2
TGCGCCAGCAGCTTGACTAGCGGGAATATCTACGAGCAGTACTTC | CASSLTSGNIYEQYF | TRBJ2-7 | TRBD2 | once | TRBV5-1
TGCGCCAGCAGCCGGGACAGGGTCATAGATACGCAGTATTTT | CASSRDRVIDTQYF | TRBJ2-3 | TRBD1 | . | TRBV5-1
TGTGCCAGCAGCGAGGGGAACACCGGGGAGCTGTTTTTT | CASSEGNTGELFF | TRBJ2-2 | . | few | TRBV6-4
TGCGCCAGCAGTGAGTCCGCCGGGACAGGGGTAGGCTACACCTTC | CASSESAGTGVGYTF | TRBJ1-2 | TRBD1 | . | TRBV10-2
TGTGCCAGCAGCTTTAGCGGGGGGCCTACAGATACGCAGTATTTT | CASSFSGGPTDTQYF | TRBJ2-3 | TRBD2 | . | TRBV5-8
TGCGCCAGCACCTTCAGCGGGAGCTACAATGAGCAGTTCTTC | CASTFSGSYNEQFF | TRBJ2-1 | TRBD2 | once | TRBV5-1
TGTGCCAGCAGCTTAGCCGAGGATCAGCCCCAGCATTTT | CASSLAEDQPQHF | TRBJ1-5 | . | . | TRBV7-8
TGCGCCAGCAGCCACCTTAGTACGGGGAACTATGGCTACACCTTC | CASSHLSTGNYGYTF | TRBJ1-2 | . | . | TRBV4-1
TGTGCCAGCAGCGGGCGAGGGGGCCCTGGGGCCAACGTCCTGACTTTC | CASSGRGGPGANVLTF | TRBJ2-6 | TRBD1 | . | TRBV5-4
TGTGCCAGCCGATGGGACAGGGGCTATGGCTACACCTTC | CASRWDRGYGYTF | TRBJ1-2 | TRBD1 | . | TRBV7-9
TGCAGTGCTAGGGCCACTGAAGCTTTCTTT | CSARATEAFF | TRBJ1-1 | . | few | TRBV20-1
TGTGCCAGCAGCCTCCGGACAGGGGGAAGCACTGAAGCTTTCTTT | CASSLRTGGSTEAFF | TRBJ1-1 | TRBD1 | . | TRBV9
TGCGCCAGCAGCCAAGAAGGAGGCAGGGGCACTGAAGCTTTCTTT | CASSQEGGRGTEAFF | TRBJ1-1 | . | . | TRBV4-1
TGTGCCAGCAGTCCTACCTCCCACTGGGGCTACACCTTC | CASSPTSHWGYTF | TRBJ1-2 | . | . | TRBV27
TGTGCCAGCAGTTTATCGTTCCAGGGCTCCGAGCAGTACTTC | CASSLSFQGSEQYF | TRBJ2-7 | . | . | TRBV27
TGTGCCAGCAGCTTAGGCGAGTACGAGACCCAGTACTTC | CASSLGEYETQYF | TRBJ2-5 | . | . | TRBV11-3
TGTGCCAGCAGTGGGAGGGGAGGCAATCAGCCCCAGCATTTT | CASSGRGGNQPQHF | TRBJ1-5 | . | once | TRBV2
TGTGCCAGTAGTCTACGTGGAGGTGTTTGGGGAGCTTTCTTT | CASSLRGGVWGAFF | TRBJ1-1 | . | . | TRBV19
TGTGCCAGTAGGGACAGTCACTCTGGAAACACCATATATTTT | CASRDSHSGNTIYF | TRBJ1-3 | . | . | TRBV19
TGTGCCAGTAGTATCCAGGGAAGCACCGGGGAGCTGTTTTTT | CASSIQGSTGELFF | TRBJ2-2 | . | . | TRBV19
TGTGCCTGGCGTTTTAGCGGGGTGGGAGGGGGGACCCAGTACTTC | CAWRFSGVGGGTQYF | TRBJ2-5 | TRBD2 | . | TRBV30
TGCGCCAGCAGCCCAGGGACAGGGAACACTGAAGCTTTCTTT | CASSPGTGNTEAFF | TRBJ1-1 | TRBD1 | . | TRBV5-1
TGTGCCAGCAGTTTTATTGGGGACTATGAAGCTTTCTTT | CASSFIGDYEAFF | TRBJ1-1 | . | . | TRBV27
TGTGCTAGTGGTTTGGGACAGGGGGGCTACAATGAGCAGTTCTTC | CASGLGQGGYNEQFF | TRBJ2-1 | TRBD1 | . | TRBV12-5
TGTGCCAGCAGCTTAAACCCGGGACAGGCTTACTACGAGCAGTACTTC | CASSLNPGQAYYEQYF | TRBJ2-7 | TRBD1 | . | TRBV11-2
TGCAGCGTTGAAATGGACAGGGCTTCCTACAATGAGCAGTTCTTC | CSVEMDRASYNEQFF | TRBJ2-1 | TRBD1 | few | TRBV29-1
TGCGCCAGCAGCTTGAACCCGGGACAGGGTACGAATGGCTACACCTTC | CASSLNPGQGTNGYTF | TRBJ1-2 | TRBD1 | . | TRBV5-1
TGTGCCAGCTCACCAAACCGGGAGGGCCTCAATGAGCAGTTCTTC | CASSPNREGLNEQFF | TRBJ2-1 | TRBD2 | . | TRBV18
TGTGCCAGCAGCCCCGGGAGGGCCCGCAATCAGCCCCAGCATTTT | CASSPGRARNQPQHF | TRBJ1-5 | . | once | TRBV28
TGTGCCAGCAGCTTAGGGACAGCCAACTATGGCTACACCTTC | CASSLGTANYGYTF | TRBJ1-2 | . | . | TRBV7-9
TGTGCCAGCAGTGAACTCAGGGGCAGCAATCAGCCCCAGCATTTT | CASSELRGSNQPQHF | TRBJ1-5 | . | . | TRBV27